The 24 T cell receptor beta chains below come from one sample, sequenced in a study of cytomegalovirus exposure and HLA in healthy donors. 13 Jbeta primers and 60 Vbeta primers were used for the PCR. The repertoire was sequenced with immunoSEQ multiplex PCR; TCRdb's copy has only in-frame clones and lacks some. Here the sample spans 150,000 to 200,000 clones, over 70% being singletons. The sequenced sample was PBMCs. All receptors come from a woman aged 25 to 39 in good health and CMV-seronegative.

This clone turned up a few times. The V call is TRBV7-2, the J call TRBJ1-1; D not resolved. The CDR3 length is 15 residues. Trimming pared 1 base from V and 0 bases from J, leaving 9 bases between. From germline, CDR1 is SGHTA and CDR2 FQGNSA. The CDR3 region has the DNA TGTGCCAGCAGCTTAGAGTACTCAATGAACACTGAAGCTTTCTTT. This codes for CASSLEYSMNTEAFF.

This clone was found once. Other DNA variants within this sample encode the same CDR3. The CDR3 DNA is TGTGCCAGCTCACCGACAGGAGGCACAGATACGCAGTATTTT. This gives the protein CASSPTGGTDTQYF. The genes are TRBV18 and TRBJ2-3; possibly TRBD1 for D (6 bases). CDR1 and CDR2 from the germline V gene are KGHSH and LQKENI. CDR3 size: 14 residues. V was pared by 3 bases and J by 1 base, with 8 bases between. Variable domain in full (rest from reference TRBV18 and TRBJ2-3): NAGVMQNPRHLVRRRGQEARLRCSPMKGHSHVYWYRQLPEEGLKFMVYLQKENIIDESGMPKERFSAEFPKEGPSILRIQQVVRGDSAAYFCASSPTGGTDTQYFGPGTRLTVL.

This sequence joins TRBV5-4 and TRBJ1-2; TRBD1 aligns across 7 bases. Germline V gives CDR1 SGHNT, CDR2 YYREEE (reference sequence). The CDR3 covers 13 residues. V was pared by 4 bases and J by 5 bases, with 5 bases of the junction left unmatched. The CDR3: CASSRNRGYGYTF. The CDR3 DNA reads TGTGCCAGCAGCCGAAACAGGGGATATGGCTACACCTTC.

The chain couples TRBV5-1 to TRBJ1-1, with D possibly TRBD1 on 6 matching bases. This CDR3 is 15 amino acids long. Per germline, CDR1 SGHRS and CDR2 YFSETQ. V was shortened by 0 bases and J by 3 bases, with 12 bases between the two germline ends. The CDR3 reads CASSLDTGWDTEAFF. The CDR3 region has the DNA TGCGCCAGCAGCTTGGATACAGGGTGGGACACTGAAGCTTTCTTT.

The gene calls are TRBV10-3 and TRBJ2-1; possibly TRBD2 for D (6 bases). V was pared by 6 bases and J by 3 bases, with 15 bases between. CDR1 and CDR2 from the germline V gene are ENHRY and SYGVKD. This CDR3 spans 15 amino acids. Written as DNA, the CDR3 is TGTGCCATCAGACCGGGACTCAAATTCTACAATGAGCAGTTCTTC. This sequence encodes CAIRPGLKFYNEQFF.

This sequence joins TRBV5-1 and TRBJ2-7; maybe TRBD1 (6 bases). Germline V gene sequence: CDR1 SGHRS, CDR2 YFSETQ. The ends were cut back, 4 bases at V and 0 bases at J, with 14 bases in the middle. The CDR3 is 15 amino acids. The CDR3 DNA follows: TGCGCCAGCAGCCCATCGGCCAGGGGCTCCTACGAGCAGTACTTC. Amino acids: CASSPSARGSYEQYF.

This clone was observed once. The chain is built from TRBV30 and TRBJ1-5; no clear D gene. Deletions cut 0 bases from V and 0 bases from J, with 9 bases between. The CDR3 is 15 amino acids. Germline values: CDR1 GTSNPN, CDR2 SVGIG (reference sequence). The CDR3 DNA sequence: TGTGCCTGGAGTGTACGGGGTCTTAGCAATCAGCCCCAGCATTTT. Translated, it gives CAWSVRGLSNQPQHF.

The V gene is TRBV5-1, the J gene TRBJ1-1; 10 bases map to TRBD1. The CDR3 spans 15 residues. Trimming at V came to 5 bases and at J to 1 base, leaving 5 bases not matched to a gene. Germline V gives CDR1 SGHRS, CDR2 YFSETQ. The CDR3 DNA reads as TGCGCCAGCAGGGAGGACAGGGGGACGAACACTGAAGCTTTCTTT. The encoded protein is CASREDRGTNTEAFF.

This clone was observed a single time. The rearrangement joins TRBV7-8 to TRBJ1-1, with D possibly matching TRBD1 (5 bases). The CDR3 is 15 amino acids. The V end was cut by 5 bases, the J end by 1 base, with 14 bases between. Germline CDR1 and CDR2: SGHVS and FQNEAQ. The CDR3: CASSGRTRTNTEAFF. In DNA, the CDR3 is TGTGCCAGCAGCGGCCGGACAAGGACGAACACTGAAGCTTTCTTT.

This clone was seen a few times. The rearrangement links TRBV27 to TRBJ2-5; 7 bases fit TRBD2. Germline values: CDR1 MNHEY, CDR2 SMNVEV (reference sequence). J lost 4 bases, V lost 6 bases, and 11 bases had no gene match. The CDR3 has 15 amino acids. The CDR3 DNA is TGTGCCAGCAGAATTGGGGGGGGTCACCTAGAGACCCAGTACTTC. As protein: CASRIGGGHLETQYF.

CDR3 amino acids: CASSLGAGYEKLFF. For the CDR3, the DNA is TGTGCCAGCAGCTTAGGGGCAGGGTACGAAAAACTGTTTTTT. The genes are TRBV5-8 and TRBJ1-4, with D possibly matching TRBD1 (5 bases). CDR1 SGHTS and CDR2 YDEGEE come from the germline V gene. The CDR3 totals 14 residues. The germline V and J ends were trimmed by 2 bases and 8 bases, with 13 bases remaining between them. Together with reference TRBV5-8 and TRBJ1-4, the CDR3 gives the full variable domain: EAGVTQSPTHLIKTRGQQATLRCSPISGHTSVYWYQQALGLGLQFLLWYDEGEERNRGNFPPRFSGRQFPNYSSELNVNALELEDSALYLCASSLGAGYEKLFFGSGTQLSVL.

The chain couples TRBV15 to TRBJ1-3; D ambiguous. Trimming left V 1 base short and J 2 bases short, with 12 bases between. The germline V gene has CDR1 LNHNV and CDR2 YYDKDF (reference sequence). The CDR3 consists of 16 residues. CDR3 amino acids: CATSRGVDRAGNTIYF. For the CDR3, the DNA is TGTGCCACCAGCAGAGGGGTTGACCGGGCTGGAAACACCATATATTTT.

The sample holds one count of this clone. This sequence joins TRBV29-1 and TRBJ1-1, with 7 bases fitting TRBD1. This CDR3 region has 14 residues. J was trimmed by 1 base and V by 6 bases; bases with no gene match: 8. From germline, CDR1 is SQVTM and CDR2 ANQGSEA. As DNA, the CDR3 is TGCAGCGTCAGACAGGGATCGGGGAACACTGAAGCTTTCTTT. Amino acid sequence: CSVRQGSGNTEAFF.

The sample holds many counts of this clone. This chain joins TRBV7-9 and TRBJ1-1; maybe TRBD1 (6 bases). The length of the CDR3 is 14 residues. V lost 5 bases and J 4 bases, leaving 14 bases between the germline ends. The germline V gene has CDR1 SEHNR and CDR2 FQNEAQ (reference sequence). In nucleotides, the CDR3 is TGTGCCAGCAGCGAAACACAGGGCCCCACTGAAGCTTTCTTT. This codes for CASSETQGPTEAFF.

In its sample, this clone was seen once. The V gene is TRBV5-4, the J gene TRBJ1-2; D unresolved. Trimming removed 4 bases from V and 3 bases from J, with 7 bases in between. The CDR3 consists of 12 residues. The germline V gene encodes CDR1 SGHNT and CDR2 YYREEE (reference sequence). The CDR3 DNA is TGTGCCAGCAGCCCAGGTGACTATGGCTACACCTTC. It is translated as CASSPGDYGYTF.

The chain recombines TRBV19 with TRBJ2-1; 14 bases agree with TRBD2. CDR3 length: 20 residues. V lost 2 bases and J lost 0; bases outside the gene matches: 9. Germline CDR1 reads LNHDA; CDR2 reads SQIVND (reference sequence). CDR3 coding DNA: TGTGCCAGTAGTATACGAGGACTAGCGGGGGGCCCAAGCTCCTACAATGAGCAGTTCTTC. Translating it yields CASSIRGLAGGPSSYNEQFF.

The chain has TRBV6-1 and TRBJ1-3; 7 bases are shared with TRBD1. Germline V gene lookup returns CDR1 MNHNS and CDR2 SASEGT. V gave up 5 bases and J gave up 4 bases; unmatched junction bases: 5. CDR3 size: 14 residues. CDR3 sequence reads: CASSRQGGGNTIYF. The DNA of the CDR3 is TGTGCCAGCAGTCGCCAGGGGGGAGGAAACACCATATATTTT.

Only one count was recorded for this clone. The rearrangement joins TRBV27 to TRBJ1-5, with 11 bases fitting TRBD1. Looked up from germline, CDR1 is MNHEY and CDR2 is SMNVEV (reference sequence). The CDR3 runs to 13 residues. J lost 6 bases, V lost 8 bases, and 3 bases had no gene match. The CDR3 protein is CASWTGGAQPQHF. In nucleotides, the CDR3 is TGTGCCAGCTGGACAGGGGGCGCTCAGCCCCAGCATTTT.

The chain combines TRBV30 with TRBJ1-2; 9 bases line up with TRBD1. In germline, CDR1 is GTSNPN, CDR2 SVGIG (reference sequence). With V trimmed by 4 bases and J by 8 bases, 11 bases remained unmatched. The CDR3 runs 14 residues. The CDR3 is CAWMGTGITGGYTF. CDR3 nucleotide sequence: TGTGCCTGGATGGGGACAGGGATAACGGGGGGCTACACCTTC.

The CDR3 protein is CASSLSSGRSTEAFF. The CDR3 nucleotides read TGTGCCAGCAGCCTCTCGTCGGGTCGGTCAACTGAAGCTTTCTTT. This chain links TRBV6-5 with TRBJ1-1, with unresolved D. The CDR3 spans 15 residues. CDR1 is MNHEY and CDR2 is SVGAGI in the germline V gene. V lost 6 bases, J lost 5 bases, and 19 bases lay in between.

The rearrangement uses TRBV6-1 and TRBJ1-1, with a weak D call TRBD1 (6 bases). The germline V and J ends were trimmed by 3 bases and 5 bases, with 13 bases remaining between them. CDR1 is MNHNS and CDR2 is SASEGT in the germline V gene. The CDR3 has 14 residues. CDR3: CASSESQGRTEAFF. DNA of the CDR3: TGTGCCAGCAGTGAGTCACAGGGTCGGACTGAAGCTTTCTTT.

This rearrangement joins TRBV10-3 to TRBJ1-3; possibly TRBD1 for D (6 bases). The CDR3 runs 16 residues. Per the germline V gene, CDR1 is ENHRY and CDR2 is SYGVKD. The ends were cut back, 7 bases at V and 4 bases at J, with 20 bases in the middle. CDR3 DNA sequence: TGTGCCATCACTGCCGGACAGCGGAAGGCCGGAAACACCATATATTTT. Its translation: CAITAGQRKAGNTIYF.

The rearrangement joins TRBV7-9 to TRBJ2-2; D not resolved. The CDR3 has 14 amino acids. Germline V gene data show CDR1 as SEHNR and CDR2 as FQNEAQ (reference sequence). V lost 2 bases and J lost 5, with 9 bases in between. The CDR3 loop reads CASSLPPGTGELFF. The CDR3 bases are TGTGCCAGCAGCTTACCCCCCGGGACCGGGGAGCTGTTTTTT. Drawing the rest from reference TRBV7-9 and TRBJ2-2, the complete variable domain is DTGVSQNPRHKITKRGQNVTFRCDPISEHNRLYWYRQTLGQGPEFLTYFQNEAQLEKSRLLSDRFSAERPKGSFSTLEIQRTEQGDSAMYLCASSLPPGTGELFFGEGSRLTVL.

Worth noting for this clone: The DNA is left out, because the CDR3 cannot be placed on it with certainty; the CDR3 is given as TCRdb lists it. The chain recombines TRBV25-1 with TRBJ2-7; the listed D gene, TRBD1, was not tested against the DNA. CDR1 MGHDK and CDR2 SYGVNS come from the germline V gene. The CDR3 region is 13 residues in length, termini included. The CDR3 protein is CASSWGIGSDMYF.